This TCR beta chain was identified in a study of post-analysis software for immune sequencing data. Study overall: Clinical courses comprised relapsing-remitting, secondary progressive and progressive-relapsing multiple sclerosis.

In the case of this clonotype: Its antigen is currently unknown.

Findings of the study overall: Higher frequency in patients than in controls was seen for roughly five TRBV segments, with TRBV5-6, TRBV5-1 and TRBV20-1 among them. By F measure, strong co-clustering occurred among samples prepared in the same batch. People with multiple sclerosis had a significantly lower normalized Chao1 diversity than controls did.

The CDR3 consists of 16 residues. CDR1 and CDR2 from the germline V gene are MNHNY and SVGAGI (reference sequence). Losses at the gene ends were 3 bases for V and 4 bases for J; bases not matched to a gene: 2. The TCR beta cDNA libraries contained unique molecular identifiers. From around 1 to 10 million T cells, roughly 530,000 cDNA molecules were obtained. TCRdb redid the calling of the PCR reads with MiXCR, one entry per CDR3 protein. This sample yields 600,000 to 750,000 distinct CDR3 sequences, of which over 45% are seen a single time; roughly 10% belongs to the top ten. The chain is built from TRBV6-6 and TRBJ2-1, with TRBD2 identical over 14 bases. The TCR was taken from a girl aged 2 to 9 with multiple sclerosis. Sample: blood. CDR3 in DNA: TGTGCCAGCAGTTATAGACTAGCGGGAGGGTACAATGAGCAGTTCTTC. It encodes CASSYRLAGGYNEQFF.